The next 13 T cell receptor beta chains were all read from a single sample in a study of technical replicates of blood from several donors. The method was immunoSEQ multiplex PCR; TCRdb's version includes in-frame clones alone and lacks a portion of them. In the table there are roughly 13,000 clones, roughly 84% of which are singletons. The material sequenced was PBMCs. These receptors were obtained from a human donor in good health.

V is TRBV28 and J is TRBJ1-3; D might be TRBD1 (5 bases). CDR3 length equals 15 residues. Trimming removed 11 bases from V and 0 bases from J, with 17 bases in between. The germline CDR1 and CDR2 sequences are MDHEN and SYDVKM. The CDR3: CAAWGGPLSGNTIYF. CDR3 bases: TGTGCCGCCTGGGGGGGACCCCTCTCTGGAAACACCATATATTTT.

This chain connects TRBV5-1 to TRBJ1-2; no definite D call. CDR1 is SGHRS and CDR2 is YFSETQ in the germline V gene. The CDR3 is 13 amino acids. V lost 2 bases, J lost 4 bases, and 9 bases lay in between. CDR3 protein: CASSFPEGYGYTF. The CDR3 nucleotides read TGCGCCAGCAGCTTCCCGGAGGGCTATGGCTACACCTTC. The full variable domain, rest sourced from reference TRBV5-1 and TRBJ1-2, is KAGVTQTPRYLIKTRGQQVTLSCSPISGHRSVSWYQQTPGQGLQFLFEYFSETQRNKGNFPGRFSGRQFSNSRSEMNVSTLELGDSALYLCASSFPEGYGYTFGSGTRLTVV.

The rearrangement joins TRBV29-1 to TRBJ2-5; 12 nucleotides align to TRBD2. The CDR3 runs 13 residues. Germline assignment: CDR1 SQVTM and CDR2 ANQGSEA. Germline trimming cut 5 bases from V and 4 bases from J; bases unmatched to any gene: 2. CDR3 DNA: TGCAGCGTTCGACTAGCGGGAGTAGAGACCCAGTACTTC. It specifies CSVRLAGVETQYF.

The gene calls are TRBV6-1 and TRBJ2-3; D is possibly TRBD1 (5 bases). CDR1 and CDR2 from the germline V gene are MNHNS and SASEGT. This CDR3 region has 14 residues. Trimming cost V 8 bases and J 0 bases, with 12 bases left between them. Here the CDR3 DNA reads TGTGCCAGCCACAGGTTCTCTAGCACAGATACGCAGTATTTT. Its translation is CASHRFSSTDTQYF.

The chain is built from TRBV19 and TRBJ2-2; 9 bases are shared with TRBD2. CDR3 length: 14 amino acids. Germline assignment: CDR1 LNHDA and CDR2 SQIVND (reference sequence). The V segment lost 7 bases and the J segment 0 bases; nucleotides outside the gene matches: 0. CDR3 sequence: CASTSGTNTGELFF. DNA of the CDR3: TGTGCCAGTACTAGCGGGACGAACACCGGGGAGCTGTTTTTT.

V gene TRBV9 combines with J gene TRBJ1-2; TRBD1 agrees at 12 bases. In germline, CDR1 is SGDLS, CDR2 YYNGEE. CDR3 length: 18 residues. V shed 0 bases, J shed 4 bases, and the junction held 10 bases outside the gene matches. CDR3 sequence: CASSVDGTGGDFSYGYTF. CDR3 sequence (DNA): TGTGCCAGCAGCGTAGACGGGACAGGGGGCGATTTTAGCTATGGCTACACCTTC. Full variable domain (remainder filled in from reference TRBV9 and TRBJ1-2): DSGVTQTPKHLITATGQRVTLRCSPRSGDLSVYWYQQSLDQGLQFLIQYYNGEERAKGNILERFSAQQFPDLHSELNLSSLELGDSALYFCASSVDGTGGDFSYGYTFGSGTRLTVV.

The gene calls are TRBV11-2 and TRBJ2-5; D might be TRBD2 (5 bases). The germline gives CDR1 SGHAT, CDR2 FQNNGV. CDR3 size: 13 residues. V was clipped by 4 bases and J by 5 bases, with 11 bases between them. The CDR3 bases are TGTGCCAGCAGCTCCGGACTGCGGGAGACCCAGTACTTC. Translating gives CASSSGLRETQYF.

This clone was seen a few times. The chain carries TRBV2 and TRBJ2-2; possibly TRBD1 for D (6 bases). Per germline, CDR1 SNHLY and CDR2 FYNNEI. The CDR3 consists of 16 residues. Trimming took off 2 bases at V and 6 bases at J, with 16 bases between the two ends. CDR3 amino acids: CASSEFGDAGAGELFF. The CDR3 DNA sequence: TGTGCCAGCAGTGAATTCGGAGATGCAGGGGCCGGGGAGCTGTTTTTT.

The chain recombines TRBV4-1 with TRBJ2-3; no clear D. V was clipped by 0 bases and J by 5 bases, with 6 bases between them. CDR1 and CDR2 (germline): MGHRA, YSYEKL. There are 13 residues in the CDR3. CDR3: CASSQDRRDTQYF. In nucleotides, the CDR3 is TGCGCCAGCAGCCAAGATAGGAGAGATACGCAGTATTTT.

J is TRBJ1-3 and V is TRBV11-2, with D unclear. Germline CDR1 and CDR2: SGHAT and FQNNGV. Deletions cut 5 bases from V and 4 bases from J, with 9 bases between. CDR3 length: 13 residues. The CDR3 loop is CASSDAGGNTIYF. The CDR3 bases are TGTGCCAGCAGCGACGCGGGGGGAAACACCATATATTTT.

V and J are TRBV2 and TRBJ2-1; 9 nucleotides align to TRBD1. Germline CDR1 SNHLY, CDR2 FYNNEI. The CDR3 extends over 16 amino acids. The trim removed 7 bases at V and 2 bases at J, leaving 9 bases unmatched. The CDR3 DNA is TGTGCCAGCACTAACAGGGGGCACCAAGCCTACAATGAGCAGTTCTTC. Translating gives CASTNRGHQAYNEQFF.

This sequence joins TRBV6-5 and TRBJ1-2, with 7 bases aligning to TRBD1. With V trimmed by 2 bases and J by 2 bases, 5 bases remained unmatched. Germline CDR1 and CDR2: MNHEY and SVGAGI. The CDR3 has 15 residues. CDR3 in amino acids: CASSYDGQANYGYTF. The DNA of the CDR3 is TGTGCCAGCAGTTACGATGGACAGGCGAACTATGGCTACACCTTC.

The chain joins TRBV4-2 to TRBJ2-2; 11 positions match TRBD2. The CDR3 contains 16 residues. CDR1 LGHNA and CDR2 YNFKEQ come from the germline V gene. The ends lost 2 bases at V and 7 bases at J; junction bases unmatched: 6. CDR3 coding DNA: TGTGCCAGCAGCCAAATTGAAGGACTAGCGGGCGGGGAGCTGTTTTTT. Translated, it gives CASSQIEGLAGGELFF.